The present entry profiles one TCR beta chain with its context. The sample originates from a study of blood T cell repertoires in COVID-19. Study background: In each case, the material was cDNA or gDNA derived from T cells, B-cell-depleted T cells, or PBMCs.

Source study methods: The assay estimated nucleated cells by amplifying reference gene primers. Data came from immunoSEQ multiplex PCR; TCRdb stores just in-frame clones and leaves some out. The V and J calls and the clone size are those of that table, but D and trimming were determined from the DNA. The sample holds about 180,000 clones, about 84% seen once. Cohorts were based on clinical histories the participants reported. The recovered donors of Cohort 3 showed two negative PCRs, clearance, or symptom resolution. The germline CDR1 and CDR2 sequences are SGHTA and FQGTGA. The trim removed 2 bases at V and 5 bases at J, leaving 5 bases unmatched. The CDR3 covers 16 residues.

The sequencing sample was made of PBMCs or T cells enriched from blood (not recorded which). The chain has TRBV7-3 and TRBJ1-6; 8 bases agree with TRBD1. The receptor comes from a woman aged 25 to 39 who had recovered from COVID-19. CDR3 amino acids: CASSLLSGGNNSPLHF. The CDR3, as DNA: TGTGCCAGCAGCTTATTATCAGGGGGCAATAATTCACCCCTCCACTTT.